The present TCR beta chain was sequenced within a study of beta chain features in type 1 diabetes. Germline V lookup: CDR1 SGHTA, CDR2 FQGNSA. The CDR3 has 15 amino acids. V was trimmed by 2 bases and J by 4 bases, leaving 12 bases between them. The whole isolated RNA underwent reverse transcription, so sequencing captured expressed TCRB transcripts. Clones were sequenced by immunoSEQ multiplex PCR, and TCRdb holds only the in-frame ones, with some missing. The table has some 270,000 clones, about 8.5% seen once; the top ten hold roughly 1%. On average, the one heparinised blood draw given by each donor was around 120 mL.

The receptor was derived from a woman younger than 30 in good health. Sequencing was carried out using central memory CD4+ T cells from blood. The chain has TRBV7-2 and TRBJ1-5, with D possibly being TRBD1 (5 bases). CDR3 coding DNA: TGTGCCAGCAGCTTAAGAGCGGGGACGAATCAGCCCCAGCATTTT. Translating it yields CASSLRAGTNQPQHF.